The clone carrying this TCR beta chain occurred a few times. Everyone who took part was roughly 18 to 89 years old, and they came from about two dozen US areas. Donors were grouped by their self-reported clinical history. The entry originates in a study of blood T cell repertoires in COVID-19. Germline-derived CDR1 and CDR2 are LNHDA and SQIVND (reference sequence). The CDR3 length is 15 residues. Germline trimming cut 6 bases from V and 10 bases from J; bases unmatched to any gene: 16. The repertoire was sequenced with immunoSEQ multiplex PCR; TCRdb's copy has only in-frame clones and lacks some. Here the sample spans roughly 380,000 clones, around 87% being singletons.

Material: PBMCs or T cells enriched from blood (not recorded which). The chain links TRBV19 to TRBJ1-1, with 8 positions matching TRBD1. This sequence originates from a man aged 25-45 years who had recovered from COVID-19. The chain's CDR3 is CASSNARQGSPGAFF. CDR3 in DNA: TGTGCCAGTAGCAATGCTAGACAGGGGTCCCCTGGAGCTTTCTTT.